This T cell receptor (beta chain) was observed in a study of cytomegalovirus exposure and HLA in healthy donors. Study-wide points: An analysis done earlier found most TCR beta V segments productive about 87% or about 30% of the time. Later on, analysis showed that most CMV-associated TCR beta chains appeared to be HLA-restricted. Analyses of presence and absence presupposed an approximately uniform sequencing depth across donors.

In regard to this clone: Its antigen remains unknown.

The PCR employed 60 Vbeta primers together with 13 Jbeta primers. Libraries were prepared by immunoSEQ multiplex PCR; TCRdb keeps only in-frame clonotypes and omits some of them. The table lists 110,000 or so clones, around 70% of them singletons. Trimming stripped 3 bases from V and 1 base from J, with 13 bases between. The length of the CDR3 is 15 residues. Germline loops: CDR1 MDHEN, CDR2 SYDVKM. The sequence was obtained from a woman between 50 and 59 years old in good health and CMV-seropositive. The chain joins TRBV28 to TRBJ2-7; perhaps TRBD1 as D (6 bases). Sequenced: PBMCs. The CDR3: CASSFPGTSSYEQYF. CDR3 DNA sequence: TGTGCCAGCAGTTTCCCTGGGACATCTTCCTACGAGCAGTACTTC.